The rows below give T cell receptor beta chains drawn from one sample of a study of blood T cell repertoires in COVID-19. Only in-frame clones appear in the TCRdb table, and some are missing; sequencing was by immunoSEQ multiplex PCR. The sample yields 200,000 to 250,000 clones, around 82% seen once. Material: PBMCs or T cells enriched from blood (not recorded which). The receptors were gathered from a woman aged 35 to 49 who had been exposed to COVID-19. CDR3s include the opening cysteine and the closing phenylalanine or tryptophan. Each record gives: CDR3 length, V gene, CDR3 protein.

16,TRBV28,CASSLPGSGGLYEQYF
14,TRBV19,CASSYSHSNQPQHF
15,TRBV19,CASRQGATSYGGYTF
12,TRBV5-1,CASSADRGGYTF
14,TRBV7-2,CASSWGGPSGELFF
16,TRBV5-6,CASSLGRGRANTEAFF
13,TRBV6-1,CASSELTGQGYTF
15,TRBV5-5,CASSLAGRTNYGYTF
14,TRBV6-5,CASSSTTGDYGYTF
12,TRBV11-1,CASSLRGEKLFF
14,TRBV10-3,CAISNRTVSYGYTF
16,TRBV4-1,CASSQDSSGGQETQYF
16,TRBV11-1,CASSLWEASGGAEQFF
17,TRBV9,CASSVGAGGPGANVLTF
12,TRBV6-5,CASIRGNTEAFF
17,TRBV9,CASSPNPEGGMDTEAFF
13,TRBV10-3,CAINLGDTGELFF
16,TRBV28,CASSLLPQGGNQPQHF
17,TRBV27,CASSPRRNSGGLNEQFF
13,TRBV7-9,CASSLENRGVLTF
15,TRBV6-5,CASKEPTGFNEKLFF
18,TRBV20-1,CSASGPAGGKGRDQPQHF
14,TRBV7-2,CASSPGTGFEGYTF
13,TRBV11-2,CASSLGPSGGYTF
15,TRBV4-3,CASSLDRANTGELFF
14,TRBV5-1,CASSLGSEYNEQFF
15,TRBV6-4,CASSPQDSTNSPLHF
15,TRBV7-2,CASSFRYRSNTEAFF
11,TRBV3-1/TRBV3-2,CASSPCYGYTF
17,TRBV7-6,CASSLLAGGDAYNEQFF
14,TRBV28,CASSVITGNTEAFF
16,TRBV13,CASSTPGQGLYTEAFF
13,TRBV4-3,CASSQGVTYGYTF
15,TRBV18,CASSQEARVNQPQHF
15,TRBV28,CASRKQGWDTGELFF
16,TRBV3-1/TRBV3-2,CASSPIRGTGGETQYF
13,TRBV6-5,CASSPDRDTEAFF
13,TRBV5-1,CASRSTGNTEAFF
15,TRBV7-2,CASSSSTAGGYGYTF
15,TRBV5-4,CASSLTTGGPYEQYF
14,TRBV10-3,CAISEPTGFGEAFF
12,TRBV10-3,CASWTGNQPQHF
14,TRBV12-5,CASGLVGGIYGYTF
16,TRBV28,CASSLIRQGVNTEAFF
15,TRBV19,CASRDTGRASYEQYF
14,TRBV19,CASSMTAGQETQYF
13,TRBV4-2,CASSDSRSYEAFF
16,TRBV18,CASSPFLGTGGYEQYF
15,TRBV5-6,CASSLGPLYQETQYF
15,TRBV9,CASSGTGTGKNTIYF
15,TRBV7-2,CASSLGPGVNYGYTF
17,TRBV7-8,CASSLLGPGFSNQPQHF
16,TRBV5-4,CASSQGQGALSGELFF
14,TRBV18,CASSPRGTNEKLFF
15,TRBV10-3,CAISESGQPVETQYF
16,TRBV27,CASNPLGAGMSYEQYF
15,TRBV28,CASSLPGQGSYGYTF
13,TRBV18,CASSVTMNTEAFF